This TCR beta chain was documented in a study of blood T cell repertoires in COVID-19. Sequencing used immunoSEQ multiplex PCR; TCRdb keeps in-frame clones, though not all of them. The sample lists tens of thousands of clones; 82% were seen once. The CDR3 runs to 15 residues. With 4 bases removed from V and 3 bases from J, the gap between germline ends came to 14 bases. Looked up from germline, CDR1 is LGHDT and CDR2 is YNNKEL (reference sequence). Input material: peripheral blood. The V and J genes are TRBV3-1 (or the pseudogene TRBV3-2) and TRBJ2-3; D might be TRBD1 (6 bases). The source of this sequence is a human donor in a cohort sampled during active COVID-19. The CDR3: CASSLQGMGTDTQYF. The CDR3 DNA follows: TGTGCCAGCAGCCTCCAGGGGATGGGGACAGATACGCAGTATTTT.